This T cell receptor beta chain was sequenced during a study of T cell responses to AZD1222 COVID-19 vaccine. Study-wide results and limits: The breadth and depth of Spike-specific TCRs increased once two AZD1222 doses had been given.

A word on this clone: What it binds is unknown.

Sequencing was performed with immunoSEQ multiplex PCR; in TCRdb, only in-frame clones are kept and a portion is missing. In the table there are around 130,000 clones, 86% of which are singletons. This clonotype was sampled from an adult in good health. The source material was peripheral blood, sampled on day 0 of AZD1222 vaccination.

CDR3 residues: CASSPTGQGMGGYTF. CDR3 sequence (DNA): TGTGCCAGCAGTCCAACCGGGCAGGGAATGGGCGGCTACACCTTC. The chain employs TRBV5-6 and TRBJ1-2, with a tentative D call TRBD1 (5 bases). Germline CDR1 SGHDT, CDR2 YYEEEE. Trimming pared 5 bases from V and 8 bases from J, leaving 22 bases between. This CDR3 comprises 15 residues. The whole variable domain, remainder taken from reference TRBV5-6 and TRBJ1-2, is DAGVTQSPTHLIKTRGQQVTLRCSPKSGHDTVSWYQQALGQGPQFIFQYYEEEERQRGNFPDRFSGHQFPNYSSELNVNALLLGDSALYLCASSPTGQGMGGYTFGSGTRLTVV.